The clone carrying this T cell receptor beta chain was counted ten times or more. Its antigen is unknown. The J segment lost 6 bases and the V segment lost 0 bases, leaving 9 bases of the junction unmatched. CDR1 is SGDLS and CDR2 is YYNGEE in the germline V gene. This CDR3 is 16 amino acids long. Noted time point: technical triplicate 1. These data come from a study of neurological immune-mediated disorders. Study conclusions and caveats: CDR3 amino acid sequences found in expanded clones were never shared across subjects, suggesting private repertoires in all groups.

Synthesis of cDNA was carried out by template-switch 5'RACE. The reaction used 10-nucleotide random UMIs. One entry per CDR3 protein, called by TCRdb with MiXCR from the 5' RACE reads. The sample carries roughly 41,000 distinct CDR3 sequences, over 8.5% recorded once. The chain couples TRBV9 to TRBJ2-1; 7 bases map to TRBD2. The material sequenced was PBMCs. The origin of this receptor is a man aged 55 to 69 with HTLV-1-associated myelopathy (HAM/TSP). DNA of the CDR3: TGTGCCAGCAGCGTAGGGTTGGGGGAGGGGCTCAATGAGCAGTTCTTC. It codes for CASSVGLGEGLNEQFF.